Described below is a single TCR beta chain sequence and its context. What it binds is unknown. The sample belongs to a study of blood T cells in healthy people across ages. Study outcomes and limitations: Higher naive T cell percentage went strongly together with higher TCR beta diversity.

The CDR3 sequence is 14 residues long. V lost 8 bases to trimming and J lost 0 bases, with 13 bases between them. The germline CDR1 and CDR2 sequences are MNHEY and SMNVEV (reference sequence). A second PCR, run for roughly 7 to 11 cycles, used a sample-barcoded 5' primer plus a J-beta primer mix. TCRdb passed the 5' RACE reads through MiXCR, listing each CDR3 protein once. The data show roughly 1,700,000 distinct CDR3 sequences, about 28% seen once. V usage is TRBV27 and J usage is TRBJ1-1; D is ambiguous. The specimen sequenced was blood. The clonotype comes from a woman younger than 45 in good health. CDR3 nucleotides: TGTGCCAGCTTTAATTCGGCGGTGAACACTGAAGCTTTCTTT. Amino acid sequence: CASFNSAVNTEAFF.